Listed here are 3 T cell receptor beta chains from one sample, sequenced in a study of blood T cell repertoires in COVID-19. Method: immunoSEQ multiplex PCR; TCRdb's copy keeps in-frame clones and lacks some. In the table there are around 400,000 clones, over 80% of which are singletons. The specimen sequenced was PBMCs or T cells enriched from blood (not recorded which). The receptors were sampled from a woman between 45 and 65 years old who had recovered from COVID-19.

CDR3 amino acids: CASSYSSWSNTGELFF. DNA for the CDR3: TGTGCCAGCAGTTACTCGAGTTGGTCGAACACCGGGGAGCTGTTTTTT. The chain employs TRBV6-5 and TRBJ2-2; D gene unclear. Germline V gene sequence: CDR1 MNHEY, CDR2 SVGAGI. V lost 0 bases and J lost 0, with 8 bases in between. The CDR3 length is 16 residues.

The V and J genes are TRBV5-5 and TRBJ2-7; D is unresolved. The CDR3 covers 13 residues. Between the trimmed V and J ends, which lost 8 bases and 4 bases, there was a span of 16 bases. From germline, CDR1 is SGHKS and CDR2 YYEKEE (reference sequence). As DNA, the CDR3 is TGTGCCAGTGCCGGAGAGTCCGGATACGAGCAGTACTTC. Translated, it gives CASAGESGYEQYF.

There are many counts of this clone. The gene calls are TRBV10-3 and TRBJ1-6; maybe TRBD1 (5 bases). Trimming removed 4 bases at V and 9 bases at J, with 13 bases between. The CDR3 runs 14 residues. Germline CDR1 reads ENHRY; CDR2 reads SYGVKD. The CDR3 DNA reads TGTGCCATCAGTGGGCAGGGCTCTTTTTCACCCCTCCACTTT. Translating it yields CAISGQGSFSPLHF.